This T cell receptor beta chain came from a study of identical twins. Using its own MiXCR run on the 5' RACE reads, TCRdb lists one record per CDR3 protein. Of 350,000 or so distinct CDR3 sequences in the sample, 9% to 15% were seen once. This CDR3 contains 13 residues. From germline, CDR1 is SQVTM and CDR2 ANQGSEA. The junction had 2 bases not matched to a gene; V was cut back by 5 bases and J by 3 bases. These sequences were also reported in another study, on yellow fever vaccine responses in identical twins.

Specimen: CD8+ T cells sorted from blood. The genes are TRBV29-1 and TRBJ2-7; 12 bases are a match to TRBD2. This TCR came from a woman between 18 and 30 years old in good health. The CDR3 DNA is TGCAGCGTTCGGACTAGCGGGAACTACGAGCAGTACTTC. Encoded protein: CSVRTSGNYEQYF.